The clone carrying this TCR beta chain was picked up many times. The antigen is not known. The data originate from a study of early T cells in non-severe SARS-CoV-2 infection. Study context: From unsorted whole blood, bulk RNA was sequenced, and the chains remained unpaired.

Overall study findings and caveats: Using VDJdb, the matching emphasized anti-spike CD8 responses while missing private and CD4 specificities.

Individual cDNA molecules received unique molecular identifiers during library preparation. MiXCR, applied by TCRdb to the 5' RACE reads, yields one record per CDR3 protein. Found here are roughly 55,000 distinct CDR3 sequences, 6.2% of them singletons; the top ten hold 3% to 4%. V gave up 3 bases and J gave up 4 bases, with 24 bases separating them. CDR1 is SEHNR, CDR2 FQNEAQ, per germline (reference sequence). This CDR3 contains 18 residues. This receptor was obtained from an adult who was a healthcare worker with PCR-confirmed SARS-CoV-2 infection or an uninfected control (not recorded which). Sequences were obtained from whole blood. The chain links TRBV7-9 to TRBJ1-1; TRBD1 might be the D (6 bases). CDR3 sequence reads: CASSLARRGPFSGTEAFF. In DNA, the CDR3 is TGTGCCAGCAGCTTGGCTCGCAGGGGCCCTTTCTCGGGCACTGAAGCTTTCTTT.